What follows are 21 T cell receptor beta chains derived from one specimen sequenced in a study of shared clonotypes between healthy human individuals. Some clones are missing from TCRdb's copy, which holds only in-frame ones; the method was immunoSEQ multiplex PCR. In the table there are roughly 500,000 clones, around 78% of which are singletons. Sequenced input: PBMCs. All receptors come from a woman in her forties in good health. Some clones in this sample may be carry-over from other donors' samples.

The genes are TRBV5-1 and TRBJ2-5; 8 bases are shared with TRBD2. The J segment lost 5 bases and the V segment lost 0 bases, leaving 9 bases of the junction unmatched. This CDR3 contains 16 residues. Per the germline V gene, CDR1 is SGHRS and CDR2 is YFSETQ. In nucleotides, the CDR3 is TGCGCCAGCAGCTTGGAGCGGACTAGCTTAGGCGAGACCCAGTACTTC. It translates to CASSLERTSLGETQYF. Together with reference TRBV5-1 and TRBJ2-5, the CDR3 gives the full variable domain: KAGVTQTPRYLIKTRGQQVTLSCSPISGHRSVSWYQQTPGQGLQFLFEYFSETQRNKGNFPGRFSGRQFSNSRSEMNVSTLELGDSALYLCASSLERTSLGETQYFGPGTRLLVL.

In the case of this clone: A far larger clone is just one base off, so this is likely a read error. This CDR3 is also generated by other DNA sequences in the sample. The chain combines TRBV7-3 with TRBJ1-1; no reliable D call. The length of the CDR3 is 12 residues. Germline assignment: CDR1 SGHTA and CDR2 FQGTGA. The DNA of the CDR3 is TGTGCCAGCAGTATAGGGAACACTGAAGCCTTCTTT. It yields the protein CASSIGNTEAFF.

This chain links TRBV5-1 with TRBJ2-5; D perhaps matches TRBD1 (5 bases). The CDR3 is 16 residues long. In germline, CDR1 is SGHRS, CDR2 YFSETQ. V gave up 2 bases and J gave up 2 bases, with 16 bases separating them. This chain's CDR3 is CASSFFRRVSQETQYF. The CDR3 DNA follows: TGCGCCAGCAGCTTTTTTCGCAGGGTTTCTCAAGAGACCCAGTACTTC.

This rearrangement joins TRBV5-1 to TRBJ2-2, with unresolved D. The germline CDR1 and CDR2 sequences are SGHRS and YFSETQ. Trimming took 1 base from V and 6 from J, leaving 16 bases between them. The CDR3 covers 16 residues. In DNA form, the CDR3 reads TGCGCCAGCAGCTTGATTCAAGTATTCGACCCCGGGGAGCTGTTTTTT. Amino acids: CASSLIQVFDPGELFF.

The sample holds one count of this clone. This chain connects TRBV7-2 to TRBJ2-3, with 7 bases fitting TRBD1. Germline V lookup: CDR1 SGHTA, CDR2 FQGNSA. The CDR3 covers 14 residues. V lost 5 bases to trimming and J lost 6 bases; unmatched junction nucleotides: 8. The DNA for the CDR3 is TGTGCCAGCAGCCAAGACAGGGCGGCGGATACGCAGTATTTT. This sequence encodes CASSQDRAADTQYF.

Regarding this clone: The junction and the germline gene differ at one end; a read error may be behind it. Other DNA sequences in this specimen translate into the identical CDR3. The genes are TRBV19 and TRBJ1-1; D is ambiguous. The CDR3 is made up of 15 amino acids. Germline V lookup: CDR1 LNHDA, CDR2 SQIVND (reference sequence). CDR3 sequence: CASSMIGGFLTEAFF. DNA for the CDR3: TGTGCCAGTAGTATGATCGGCGGTTTCCTCACTGAGGCTTTCTTT. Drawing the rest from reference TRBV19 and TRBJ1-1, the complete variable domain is DGGITQSPKYLFRKEGQNVTLSCEQNLNHDAMYWYRQDPGQGLRLIYYSQIVNDFQKGDIAEGYSVSREKKESFPLTVTSAQKNPTAFYLCASSMIGGFLTEAFFGQGTRLTVV.

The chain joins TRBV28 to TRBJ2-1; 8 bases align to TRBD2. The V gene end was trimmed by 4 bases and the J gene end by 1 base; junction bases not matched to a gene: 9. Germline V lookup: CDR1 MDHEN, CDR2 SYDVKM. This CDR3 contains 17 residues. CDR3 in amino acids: CASSSPLTGGSYNEQFF. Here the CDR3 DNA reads TGTGCCAGCAGTTCCCCCCTCACGGGGGGGTCCTACAATGAGCAGTTCTTC. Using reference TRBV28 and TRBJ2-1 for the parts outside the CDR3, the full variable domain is DVKVTQSSRYLVKRTGEKVFLECVQDMDHENMFWYRQDPGLGLRLIYFSYDVKMKEKGDIPEGYSVSREKKERFSLILESASTNQTSMYLCASSSPLTGGSYNEQFFGPGTRLTVL.

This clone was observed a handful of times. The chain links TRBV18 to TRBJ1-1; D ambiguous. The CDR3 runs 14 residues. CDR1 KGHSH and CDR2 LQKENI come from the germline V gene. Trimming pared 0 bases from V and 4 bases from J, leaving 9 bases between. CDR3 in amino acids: CASSPPLGLTEAFF. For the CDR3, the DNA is TGTGCCAGCTCACCACCGCTGGGTCTCACTGAAGCTTTCTTT.

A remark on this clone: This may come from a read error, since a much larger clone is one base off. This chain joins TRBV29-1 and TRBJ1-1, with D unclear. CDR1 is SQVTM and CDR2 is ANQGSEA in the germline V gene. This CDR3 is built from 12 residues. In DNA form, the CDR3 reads TGCAGCGTTGAATACGGGAACACTGGAGCTTTCTTT. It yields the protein CSVEYGNTGAFF.

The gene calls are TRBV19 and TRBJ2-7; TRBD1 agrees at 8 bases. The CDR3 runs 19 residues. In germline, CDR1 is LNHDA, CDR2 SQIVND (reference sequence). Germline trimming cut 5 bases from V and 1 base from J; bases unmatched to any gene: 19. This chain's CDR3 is CASSLRQGSPSGGSYEQYF. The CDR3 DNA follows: TGTGCCAGTAGTCTCCGACAGGGGAGCCCCTCCGGTGGGTCCTACGAGCAGTACTTC.

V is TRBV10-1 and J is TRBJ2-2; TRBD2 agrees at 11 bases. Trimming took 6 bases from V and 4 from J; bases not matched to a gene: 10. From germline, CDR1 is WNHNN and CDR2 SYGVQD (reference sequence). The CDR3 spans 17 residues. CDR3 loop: CASRRRTSGSPTGELFF. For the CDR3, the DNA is TGCGCCAGCAGGAGGCGAACTAGCGGGAGCCCCACCGGGGAGCTGTTTTTT.

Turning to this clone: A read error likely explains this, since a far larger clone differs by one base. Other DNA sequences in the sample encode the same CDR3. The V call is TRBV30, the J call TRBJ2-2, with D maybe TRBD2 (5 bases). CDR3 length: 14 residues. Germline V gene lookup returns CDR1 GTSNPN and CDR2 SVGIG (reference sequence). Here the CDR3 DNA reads TGCGCCTGGAGTGCCCAGCCCCGGGGCGGGGAGCTGTTTTTT. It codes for CAWSAQPRGGELFF.

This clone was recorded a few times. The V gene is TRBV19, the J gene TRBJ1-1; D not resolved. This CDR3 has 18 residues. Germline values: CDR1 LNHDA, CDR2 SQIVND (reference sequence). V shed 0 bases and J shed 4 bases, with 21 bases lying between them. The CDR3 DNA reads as TGTGCCAGTAGTATAGATCCCTTTAGGCTCCGTTTATCCACTGAAGCTTTCTTT. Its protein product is CASSIDPFRLRLSTEAFF.

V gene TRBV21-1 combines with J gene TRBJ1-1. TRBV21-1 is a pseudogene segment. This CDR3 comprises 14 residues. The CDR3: CASSISGSYTEAFF. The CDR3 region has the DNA TGTGCCAGCAGCATATCCGGGTCCTACACTGAAGCTTTCTTT.

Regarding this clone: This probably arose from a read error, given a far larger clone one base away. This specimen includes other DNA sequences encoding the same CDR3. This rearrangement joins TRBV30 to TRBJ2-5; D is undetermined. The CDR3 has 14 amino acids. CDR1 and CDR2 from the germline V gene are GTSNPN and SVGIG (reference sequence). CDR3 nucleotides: TGCGCCTGGAGTGTAATCGGCAACCTTGGGACCCAGTACTTC. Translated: CAWSVIGNLGTQYF. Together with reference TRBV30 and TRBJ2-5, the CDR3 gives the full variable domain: SQTIHQWPATLVQPVGSPLSLECTVEGTSNPNLYWYRQAAGRGLQLLFYSVGIGQISSEVPQNLSASRPQDRQFILSSKKLLLSDSGFYLCAWSVIGNLGTQYFGPGTRLLVL.

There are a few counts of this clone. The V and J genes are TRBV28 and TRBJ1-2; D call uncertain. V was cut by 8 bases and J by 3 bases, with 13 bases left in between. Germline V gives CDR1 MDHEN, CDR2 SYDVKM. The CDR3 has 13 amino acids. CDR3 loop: CASSISGYYGYTF. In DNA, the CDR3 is TGTGCCAGCTCCATTTCGGGTTACTATGGCTACACCTTC.

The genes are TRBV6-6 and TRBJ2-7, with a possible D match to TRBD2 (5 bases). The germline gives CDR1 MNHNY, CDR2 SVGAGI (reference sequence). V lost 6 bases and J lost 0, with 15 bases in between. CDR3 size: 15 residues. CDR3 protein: CASSPPPGSSYEQYF. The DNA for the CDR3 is TGTGCCAGCAGCCCCCCTCCGGGGAGCTCCTACGAGCAGTACTTC.

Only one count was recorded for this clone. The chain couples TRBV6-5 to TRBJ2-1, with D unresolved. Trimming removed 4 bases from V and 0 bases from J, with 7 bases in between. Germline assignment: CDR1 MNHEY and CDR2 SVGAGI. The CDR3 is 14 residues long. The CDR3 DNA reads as TGTGCCAGCAGTTTGGGCAGCTCCTACAATGAGCAGTTCTTC. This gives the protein CASSLGSSYNEQFF.

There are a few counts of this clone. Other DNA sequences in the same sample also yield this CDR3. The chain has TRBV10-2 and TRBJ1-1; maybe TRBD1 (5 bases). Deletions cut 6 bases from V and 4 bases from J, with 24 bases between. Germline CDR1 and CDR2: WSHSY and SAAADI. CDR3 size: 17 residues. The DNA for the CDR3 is TGCGCCAGCAGCCAGTTGTTCCCTACTTTGGGGGGCACTGAAGCTTTCTTT. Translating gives CASSQLFPTLGGTEAFF.

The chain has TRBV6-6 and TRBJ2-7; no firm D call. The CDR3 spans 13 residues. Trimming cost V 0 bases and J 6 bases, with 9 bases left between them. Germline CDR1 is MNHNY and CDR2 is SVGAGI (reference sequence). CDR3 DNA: TGTGCCAGCAGTTACTCCCGACAAGCCGAGCAGTACTTC. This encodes CASSYSRQAEQYF.

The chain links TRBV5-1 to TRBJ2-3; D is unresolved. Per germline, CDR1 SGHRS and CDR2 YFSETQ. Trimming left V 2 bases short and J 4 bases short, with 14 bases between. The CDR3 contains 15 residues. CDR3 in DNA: TGCGCCAGCAGCTTCGGACCGATGGCCCCAGATACGCAGTATTTT. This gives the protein CASSFGPMAPDTQYF.